This T cell receptor (beta chain) was sequenced for a study of blood T cell repertoires in COVID-19. In the study overall: PBMCs, B-cell-depleted T cells, or T cells were the source of the cDNA or gDNA that made up the material.

The repertoire was sequenced with immunoSEQ multiplex PCR; TCRdb's copy has only in-frame clones and lacks some. The sample includes 180,000 or so clones, about 85% of them seen just once. Germline V gene lookup returns CDR1 LGHDT and CDR2 YNNKEL (reference sequence). Trimming cost V 4 bases and J 5 bases; bases outside gene matches: 5. The CDR3 runs 13 residues. The clonotype comes from a man between 18 and 29 years old with acute or convalescent COVID-19. This chain uses TRBV3-1 (or the pseudogene TRBV3-2) with TRBJ2-7, with 7 nucleotides matching TRBD2. Sequenced sample: peripheral blood. This CDR3 is CASSPWGGDEQYF. Here the CDR3 DNA reads TGTGCCAGCAGCCCGTGGGGGGGGGACGAGCAGTACTTC.